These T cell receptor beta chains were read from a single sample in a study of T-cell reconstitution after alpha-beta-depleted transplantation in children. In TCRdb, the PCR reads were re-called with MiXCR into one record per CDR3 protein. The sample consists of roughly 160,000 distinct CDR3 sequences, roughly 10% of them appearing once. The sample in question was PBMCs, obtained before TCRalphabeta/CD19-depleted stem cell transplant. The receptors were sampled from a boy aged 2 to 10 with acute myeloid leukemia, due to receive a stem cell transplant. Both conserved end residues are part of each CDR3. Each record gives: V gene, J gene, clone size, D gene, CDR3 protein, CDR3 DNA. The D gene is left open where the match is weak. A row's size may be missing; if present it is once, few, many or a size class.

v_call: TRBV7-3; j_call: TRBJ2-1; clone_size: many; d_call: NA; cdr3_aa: CASSSTGISFNEQFF; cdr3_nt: TGTGCCAGCAGCTCCACCGGAATATCCTTTAATGAGCAGTTCTTC
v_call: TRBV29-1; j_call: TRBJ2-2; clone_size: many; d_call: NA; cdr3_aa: CSVDKGTGELFF; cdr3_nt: TGCAGCGTTGATAAGGGAACCGGGGAGCTGTTTTTT
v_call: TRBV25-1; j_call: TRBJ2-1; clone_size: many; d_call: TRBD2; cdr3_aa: CASSDFRAGGSYNEQFF; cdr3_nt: TGTGCCAGCAGTGATTTTCGAGCGGGAGGATCCTACAATGAGCAGTTCTTC
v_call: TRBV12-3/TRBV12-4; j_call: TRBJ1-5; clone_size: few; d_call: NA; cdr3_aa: CACSLVGPNEVYSNQPQHF; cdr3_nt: TGTGCCTGCAGTTTAGTGGGGCCCAACGAGGTCTATAGCAATCAGCCCCAGCATTTT
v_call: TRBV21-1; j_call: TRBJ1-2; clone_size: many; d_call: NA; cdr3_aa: CASSPSYTF; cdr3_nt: TGTGCCAGCAGCCCGAGCTACACCTTC
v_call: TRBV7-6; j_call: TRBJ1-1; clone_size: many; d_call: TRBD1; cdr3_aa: CASSPFETGGTEAFF; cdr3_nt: TGTGCCAGCAGCCCCTTCGAGACAGGGGGCACTGAAGCTTTCTTT
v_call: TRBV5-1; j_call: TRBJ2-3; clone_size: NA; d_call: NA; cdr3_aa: CGSSRSLDGATTDTQYF; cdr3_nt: TGCGGCAGCAGCAGATCCCTTGACGGAGCCACCACAGATACGCAGTATTTT
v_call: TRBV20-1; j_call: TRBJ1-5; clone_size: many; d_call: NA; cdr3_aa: CSAKVTSNQPQHF; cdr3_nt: TGCAGTGCTAAAGTGACAAGCAATCAGCCCCAGCATTTT
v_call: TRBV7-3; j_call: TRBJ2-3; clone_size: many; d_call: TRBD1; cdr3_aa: CASSQTPGQGSTQYF; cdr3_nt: TGTGCCAGCAGCCAAACGCCGGGACAGGGTTCTACGCAGTATTTT
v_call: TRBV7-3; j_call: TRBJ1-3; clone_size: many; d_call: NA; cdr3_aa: CASSLRAEGYYSGNTIYF; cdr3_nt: TGTGCCAGCAGCTTAAGAGCGGAGGGTTACTACTCTGGAAACACCATATATTTT
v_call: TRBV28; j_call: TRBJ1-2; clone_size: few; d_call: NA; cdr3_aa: CASSTSASLEANYGYTF; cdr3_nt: TGTGCCAGCAGTACGTCTGCGTCTCTCGAAGCTAACTATGGCTACACCTTC
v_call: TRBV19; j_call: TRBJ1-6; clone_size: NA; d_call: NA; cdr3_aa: CASSRVRQLNSPLHF; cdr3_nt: TGTGCCAGTAGTAGAGTCCGACAGCTAAATTCACCCCTCCACTTT
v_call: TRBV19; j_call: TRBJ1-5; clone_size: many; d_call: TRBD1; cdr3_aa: CASSMRTGFHGNQPQHF; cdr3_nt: TGTGCCAGTAGTATGCGGACAGGGTTCCATGGCAATCAGCCCCAGCATTTT